Reported below is one T cell receptor beta chain. What it recognizes is unknown. The CDR3 is 18 residues long. V dropped 4 bases and J dropped 0 bases, with 17 bases sitting between them. Germline V CDR1 and CDR2: SGHRS, YFSETQ. The sample comes from a study of T cells after yellow fever vaccination. Points from the study as a whole: Abundant clonotypes from the bulk population could have been carried over as contaminants into FACS-sorted repertoires. CD4 and CD8 compartments shared a small share of clonotypes, likely from convergent recombination.

As TCR cDNA was made by 5'RACE template switching, a universal primer site and UMIs were added. TCRdb re-derived calls from the 5' RACE reads in MiXCR, one entry per CDR3 protein. Here the sample spans roughly 120,000 distinct CDR3 sequences, approximately 7% being singletons. V usage is TRBV5-1 and J usage is TRBJ1-6; tentatively, D is TRBD1 (6 bases). The sequencing here drew on CD4+ T cells sorted from PBMCs, taken around 10 days after the first yellow fever vaccination. This receptor was identified in a man aged 18 to 30 who received the YFV17D yellow fever vaccine. Here the CDR3 DNA reads TGCGCCAGCAGCCCTATCGGACAGAGAAGCTCCTATAATTCACCCCTCCACTTT. Translated, it gives CASSPIGQRSSYNSPLHF.